Presented here are 8 T cell receptor beta chains from one specimen sequenced in a study of T-cell reconstitution after alpha-beta-depleted transplantation in children (TCRdb year 2016). The library was obtained by PCR. Sequencer: Illumina HiSeq 2500. Molecular barcoding was employed in the preparation of TCR libraries, with unique molecular identifiers being used to normalize TCRbeta repertoire quantification. TCRdb reprocessing: public reads trimmed at Q25 with fastp, clones called with MiXCR, in-frame beta chains kept. Entries are consolidated by CDR3 protein sequence, retaining the most common genes and DNA. In this sample the table shows around 600,000 distinct CDR3 sequences, around 16% of which occur a single time. The ten largest clones capture 0.8% to 1.1% of the sample. Sequencing was performed on PBMCs from the stem cell graft donor, taken from the stem cell graft. These receptors originate from a human donor who donated a stem cell graft to a child with acute myeloid leukemia.

This clonotype was recorded once. This could be a read error, since a much larger clone is one nucleotide away. This rearrangement joins TRBV20-1 to TRBJ2-5; D is perhaps TRBD1 (5 bases). CDR1 is DFQATT and CDR2 is SNEGSKA in the germline V gene (reference sequence). CDR3 length equals 13 residues. The chain's CDR3 is CGPEAGFGETQYF. For the CDR3, the DNA is TGCGGCCCAGAGGCAGGGTTTGGAGAGACCCAGTACTTC.

This sequence joins TRBV20-1 and TRBJ2-2, with 12 bases lining up with TRBD2. CDR1 and CDR2 from the germline V gene are DFQATT and SNEGSKA (reference sequence). Trimming removed 1 base from V and 4 bases from J; junction bases left unmatched: 13. CDR3 length: 19 amino acids. This chain's CDR3 is CSARVPSGGDMRGTGELFF. The CDR3 DNA follows: TGCAGTGCTAGAGTGCCTAGCGGGGGGGATATGAGGGGCACCGGGGAGCTGTTTTTT.

This clonotype was recorded a few times. This chain links TRBV7-2 with TRBJ1-2, with 9 bases fitting TRBD1. Trimming took 3 bases from V and 8 from J; bases not matched to a gene: 7. The germline CDR1 and CDR2 sequences are SGHTA and FQGNSA. The CDR3 has 14 amino acids. CDR3 sequence: CASSLRDRVEGYTF. CDR3 nucleotide sequence: TGTGCCAGCAGCTTGCGGGACAGGGTGGAAGGCTACACCTTC.

This clonotype has ten or more counts. The rearrangement uses TRBV20-1 and TRBJ2-1; TRBD1 agrees at 12 bases. This CDR3 is 18 amino acids long. The V gene's germline CDR1 is DFQATT and CDR2 SNEGSKA (reference sequence). The V gene end was trimmed by 2 bases and the J gene end by 0 bases; junction bases not matched to a gene: 8. Written as DNA, the CDR3 is TGCAGTGCTAGAAAGGGGACAGGGGGCCCAAGCTCCTACAATGAGCAGTTCTTC. Its translation is CSARKGTGGPSSYNEQFF.

J is TRBJ1-5 and V is TRBV20-1; D ambiguous. V was cut by 5 bases and J by 4 bases, with 12 bases left in between. Germline V gene sequence: CDR1 DFQATT, CDR2 SNEGSKA (reference sequence). This CDR3 comprises 13 residues. CDR3 in amino acids: CSAHRVENQPQHF. DNA of the CDR3: TGCAGTGCTCACAGAGTGGAGAATCAGCCCCAGCATTTT.

With respect to this clonotype: This may stem from a read error, because a much larger clone lies one nucleotide away. The chain couples TRBV20-1 to TRBJ1-5; no clear D gene. Trimming shortened V by 4 bases and J by 5 bases, and 15 bases separated the two germline ends. CDR1 DFQATT and CDR2 SNEGSKA come from the germline V gene (reference sequence). The CDR3 runs to 14 residues. CDR3 sequence: CSATRGSVHQPQHF. The CDR3 DNA is TGCAGTGCTACTCGAGGGTCGGTACATCAGCCCCAGCATTTT.

This clonotype was picked up many times. The V gene is TRBV20-1, the J gene TRBJ2-2; D might be TRBD2 (5 bases). V was trimmed by 3 bases and J by 4 bases, leaving 12 bases between them. This CDR3 has 14 amino acids. Germline V gives CDR1 DFQATT, CDR2 SNEGSKA (reference sequence). The CDR3 DNA follows: TGCAGTGCTAGCATCCGAGGGAGCACCGGGGAGCTGTTTTTT. Protein: CSASIRGSTGELFF.

This clonotype was counted a few times. The chain uses TRBV7-2 and TRBJ2-7, with TRBD2 matching 8 bases. The germline V gene has CDR1 SGHTA and CDR2 FQGNSA. Losses at the gene ends were 2 bases for V and 0 bases for J; bases not matched to a gene: 3. CDR3 length: 15 amino acids. The CDR3 bases are TGTGCCAGCAGCTTATCAGCGGGGGCCTCCTACGAGCAGTACTTC. Translation: CASSLSAGASYEQYF.